This entry lists 32 T cell receptor beta chains sequenced from one sample in a study of T cell clonality in common variable immunodeficiency (dated by TCRdb to between 2014 and 2017). Libraries came from the immunoSEQ multiplex PCR assay. The table was pulled from immuneACCESS by TCRdb, which kept in-frame rearrangements only. Such tables lose some clones; where checked, under half of the loss comes from unresolved V genes, and the rest has no known cause. The table shows about 30,000 clones here, with no singletons. The leading ten clones occupy less than 15% of the sample. The specimen was peripheral blood mononuclear cells. These TCRs come from a person aged 18 to 75 in good health.

In this sample, this clone turned up many times. The sequenced fragment ends 3 residues before the CDR3 boundary, so the rest is inferred from the germline J gene. The chain couples TRBV6-2 or TRBV6-3 to TRBJ1-6; D perhaps matches TRBD1 (5 bases). CDR3 length: 15 residues. In germline, CDR1 is MNHEY, CDR2 SVGEGT. V shed 5 bases and J shed 8 bases, with 16 bases lying between them. CDR3 residues: CASSPVGRVDSPLHF. Incomplete CDR3 DNA: TGTGCCAGCAGTCCCGTGGGCAGGGTGGATTCACCC.

This clone was observed many times. The read comes to an end 3 residues before the CDR3 does, leaving the germline J gene to fill in the end. J is TRBJ2-3 and V is TRBV7-2, with D unclear. This CDR3 region has 13 residues. CDR1 and CDR2 (germline): SGHTA, FQGNSA. V was shortened by 5 bases and J by 3 bases, with 9 bases between the two germline ends. The CDR3 sequence is CASSPGGTDTQYF. CDR3 DNA, as far as it was read: TGTGCCAGCAGCCCAGGTGGGACAGATACG.

CDR3 sequence reads: CASSFGETQYF. The sequenced part of the CDR3 DNA is TGCGCCAGCAGCTTCGGGGAGACC. The chain is built from TRBV5-1 and TRBJ2-5; no clear D. The CDR3 end lies 3 residues beyond the end of the read and is filled in from the germline J gene. The CDR3 totals 11 residues. Trimming left V 2 bases short and J 5 bases short, with 4 bases between. Germline V gene lookup returns CDR1 SGHRS and CDR2 YFSETQ.

The sample holds many counts of this clone. CDR3 DNA (partial): TGTGCCAGCAGAACTAGCGGGGTCCCCGCGGAGACC. Protein sequence: CASRTSGVPAET. The complete CDR3 protein is CASRTSGVPAETQYF. The J gene is TRBJ2-5, the V gene TRBV7-2; 10 bases align to TRBD2. The read halts 3 residues ahead of the CDR3 end, with the missing end drawn from the germline J gene. This CDR3 spans 15 amino acids. V shed 6 bases and J 5 bases; nucleotides not matched to a gene: 9. Per germline, CDR1 SGHTA and CDR2 FQGNSA.

This clone was observed many times. The junction departs from the called germline gene at one end, perhaps through a read error. The read ends 3 residues early relative to the CDR3; the germline J gene fills the gap. The chain links TRBV4-2 to TRBJ2-5, with unresolved D. The CDR3 is made up of 15 amino acids. The germline gives CDR1 LGHNA, CDR2 YNFKEQ. CDR3 DNA (partial): TGCGCCAGCAGCCACTCCGCCTCTGCAGAAGAGACC. This gives the protein CASSHSASAEET. The entire CDR3 is CASSHSASAEETQYF.

This clone was seen ten or more times. The read gets to within 3 residues of the CDR3 end, and the germline J gene fills in the rest. The chain employs TRBV6-2 or TRBV6-3 and TRBJ2-2, with TRBD1 as a possible D gene (6 bases). This CDR3 is 14 amino acids long. Deletions cut 7 bases from V and 6 bases from J, with 15 bases between. Per germline, CDR1 MNHEY and CDR2 SVGEGT. The sequenced CDR3 bases are TGTGCCAGCAAATTCCTTACAGGGTCCGGGGAG. Translation: CASKFLTGSGE. Given in full, the CDR3 is CASKFLTGSGELFF.

This clone came up a few times. Sequencing ends 3 residues short of the CDR3 end; the germline J gene provides the rest. The chain links TRBV2 to TRBJ2-5; D call uncertain. The CDR3 consists of 15 residues. CDR1 and CDR2 (germline): SNHLY, FYNNEI. The sequenced CDR3 bases are TGTGCCAGCAGTGATTTTAATCAAGGCACAGATACC. This codes for CASSDFNQGTDT. The whole CDR3 is CASSDFNQGTDTQYF.

This clone came up many times. The sequenced fragment ends 3 residues before the CDR3 boundary, so the rest is inferred from the germline J gene. The rearrangement joins TRBV7-3 to TRBJ2-2; 7 bases match TRBD1. Germline trimming cut 3 bases from V and 5 bases from J; bases unmatched to any gene: 12. CDR1 and CDR2 from the germline V gene are SGHTA and FQGTGA. The CDR3 runs 17 residues. The CDR3: CASSFFPRQGGTGELFF. Partial CDR3 DNA: TGTGCCAGCAGCTTTTTCCCGCGACAGGGTGGAACCGGGGAG.

On this clone itself: The sequenced fragment ends 3 residues before the CDR3 boundary, so the rest is inferred from the germline J gene. The V and J genes are TRBV7-9 and TRBJ2-7; 11 bases map to TRBD1. Germline V lookup: CDR1 SEHNR, CDR2 FQNEAQ (reference sequence). The CDR3 is 14 amino acids. The ends lost 8 bases at V and 6 bases at J; junction bases unmatched: 9. CDR3 protein: CASASRDRGFEQYF. The part of the CDR3 DNA that was read is TGTGCCAGCGCGTCCCGGGACAGGGGGTTCGAG.

The table lists this clone with many counts. The sequenced fragment ends 3 residues before the CDR3 boundary, so the rest is inferred from the germline J gene. The chain is built from TRBV20-1 and TRBJ2-7, with D maybe TRBD1 (6 bases). V gave up 0 bases and J gave up 4 bases, with 10 bases separating them. The CDR3 has 13 amino acids. The germline V gene has CDR1 DFQATT and CDR2 SNEGSKA (reference sequence). The CDR3 reads CSARDVGQYEQYF. The CDR3 DNA, read in part, is TGCAGTGCTAGAGATGTCGGACAGTACGAG.

For this clone: The read comes to an end 3 residues before the CDR3 does, leaving the germline J gene to fill in the end. The V call is TRBV19, the J call TRBJ1-4, with 9 nucleotides matching TRBD1. The germline gives CDR1 LNHDA, CDR2 SQIVND (reference sequence). The J segment lost 8 bases and the V segment lost 8 bases, leaving 3 bases of the junction unmatched. The length of the CDR3 is 12 residues. CDR3 region: CASGQGIEKLFF. The part of the CDR3 DNA that was read is TGTGCCAGTGGACAGGGGATAGAAAAA.

This clone was seen ten or more times. Read coverage stops 3 residues before the CDR3 terminus; the germline J gene supplies the remainder. The rearrangement links TRBV6-1 to TRBJ1-2; 7 bases are a match to TRBD1. Per germline, CDR1 MNHNS and CDR2 SASEGT. The CDR3 contains 12 residues. The CDR3 protein is CASSDGQVRYTF. CDR3 DNA (partial): TGTGCCAGCAGTGACGGACAGGTCCGC.

This clone was observed many times. The read falls 3 residues short of the CDR3 end, and the missing part is taken from the germline J gene. The rearrangement uses TRBV19 and TRBJ1-2; a possible D gene is TRBD1 (5 bases). V was clipped by 5 bases and J by 0 bases, with 16 bases between them. Germline V CDR1 and CDR2: LNHDA, SQIVND (reference sequence). The CDR3 is 16 amino acids. CDR3: CASSLGTSRANYGYTF. CDR3 DNA, as far as it was read: TGTGCCAGTAGTTTAGGGACTTCACGCGCTAACTATGGC.

This clone has just a few counts. The observed sequence ends 3 residues before the CDR3 terminus, with the missing tail filled in from the germline J gene. This chain links TRBV18 with TRBJ1-2; possible D gene TRBD1, 5 bases. The CDR3 consists of 15 residues. V was trimmed by 2 bases and J by 2 bases, leaving 12 bases between them. Germline CDR1 KGHSH, CDR2 LQKENI. CDR3 amino acids: CASSPGPGGNYGYTF. The part of the CDR3 DNA that was read is TGTGCCAGCTCACCAGGTCCGGGGGGGAACTATGGC.

This clone was seen more than once but under ten times. The read halts 3 residues ahead of the CDR3 end, with the missing end drawn from the germline J gene. The chain is built from TRBV20-1 and TRBJ1-6; 11 positions agree with TRBD1. This CDR3 spans 14 amino acids. The J segment lost 8 bases and the V segment lost 3 bases, leaving 3 bases of the junction unmatched. Germline V lookup: CDR1 DFQATT, CDR2 SNEGSKA (reference sequence). The chain's CDR3 is CSASGTGGHSPLHF. Partial CDR3 DNA: TGCAGTGCTAGCGGGACAGGGGGTCATTCACCC.

This clone occurred many times. Germline and junction disagree at one end, which may indicate a read error. With the read ending 3 residues before the CDR3 end, the germline J gene is used to fill in that end. The rearrangement joins TRBV10-3 to TRBJ2-3, with D perhaps assigned TRBD1 or TRBD2 (5 bases each). The CDR3 covers 14 residues. Germline CDR1 reads ENHRY; CDR2 reads SYGVKD. The DNA read from the CDR3 is TGTGCCTTCAGGGCGGACTCTAGCACAGATACG. It encodes CAFRADSSTDT. From start to end, the CDR3 is CAFRADSSTDTQYF.

In this sample, this clone turned up many times. The sequenced fragment ends 3 residues before the CDR3 boundary, so the rest is inferred from the germline J gene. The chain recombines TRBV4-2 with TRBJ2-7; 10 nucleotides agree with TRBD1. Germline CDR1 and CDR2: LGHNA and YNFKEQ. Germline trimming cut 3 bases from V and 3 bases from J; bases unmatched to any gene: 20. This CDR3 has 20 residues. The DNA read from the CDR3 is TGTGCCAGCAGCCAGAGTCTGTTAACGGGACAGGGGATTCGAGACTACGAG. It yields the protein CASSQSLLTGQGIRDYE. The whole CDR3 sequence is CASSQSLLTGQGIRDYEQYF.

This clone has at least ten counts. Coverage ceases 3 residues before the CDR3 finishes, and the germline J gene fills in the end. The chain recombines TRBV6-2 or TRBV6-3 with TRBJ1-2; 9 nucleotides agree with TRBD1. Germline CDR1 and CDR2: MNHEY and SVGEGT. The CDR3 consists of 15 residues. The CDR3 here is CASSLKWTGERGYTF. The CDR3 bases that were read are TGTGCCAGCAGTCTGAAGTGGACAGGGGAAAGAGGC.

This clone was recorded at least ten times. The observed sequence ends 3 residues before the CDR3 terminus, with the missing tail filled in from the germline J gene. The V and J genes are TRBV24-1 and TRBJ2-1; possibly TRBD1 for D (5 bases). The CDR3 extends over 12 amino acids. Per germline, CDR1 KGHDR and CDR2 SFDVKD. With 4 bases removed from V and 6 bases from J, the gap between germline ends came to 6 bases. The CDR3 sequence: CATSDQGNEQFF. The sequenced part of the CDR3 DNA is TGTGCCACCAGTGACCAGGGCAATGAG.

With regard to this clone: The DNA ends 3 residues before the CDR3 does, and the rest of the CDR3 is filled in from the germline J gene. This chain connects TRBV7-9 to TRBJ1-2; 7 positions match TRBD1. The germline V gene encodes CDR1 SEHNR and CDR2 FQNEAQ (reference sequence). This CDR3 is built from 15 residues. With V trimmed by 6 bases and J by 6 bases, 13 bases remained unmatched. The CDR3: CASRDNTGVIDGYTF. The part of the CDR3 DNA that was read is TGTGCCAGCAGAGACAACACAGGGGTAATTGATGGC.

The CDR3 sequence is CASSTLQGRGNQPQHF. CDR3 bases read: TGTGCCAGTAGTACCTTACAGGGGAGAGGCAATCAGCCC. This chain joins TRBV19 and TRBJ1-5, with 7 bases lining up with TRBD1. The missing CDR3 end, 3 residues past where the read stops, is filled in from the germline J gene. The CDR3 length is 16 residues. Germline CDR1 LNHDA, CDR2 SQIVND (reference sequence). The J segment lost 2 bases and the V segment lost 4 bases, leaving 8 bases of the junction unmatched.

This clone was observed many times. The sequence runs out 3 residues before the end of the CDR3; the remainder is reconstructed from the germline J gene. J is TRBJ1-5 and V is TRBV11-2; D is perhaps TRBD1 (5 bases). The ends were cut back, 5 bases at V and 2 bases at J, with 10 bases in the middle. Germline V CDR1 and CDR2: SGHAT, FQNNGV. The CDR3 sequence is 14 residues long. CDR3 sequence reads: CASSPAGGNQPQHF. The part of the CDR3 DNA that was read is TGTGCCAGCAGCCCGGCGGGGGGCAATCAGCCC.

In its sample, this clone was seen many times. The CDR3 end lies 3 residues beyond the end of the read and is filled in from the germline J gene. The chain combines TRBV5-1 with TRBJ2-6, with D unclear. V shed 2 bases and J shed 2 bases, with 5 bases lying between them. Germline CDR1 and CDR2: SGHRS and YFSETQ. The CDR3 extends over 14 amino acids. CDR3 DNA, as far as it was read: TGCGCCAGCAGCTTAGGGCCTGGGGCCAACGTC. Translated, it gives CASSLGPGANV. The CDR3 as a whole reads CASSLGPGANVLTF. Using reference TRBV5-1 and TRBJ2-6 for the parts outside the CDR3, the full variable domain is KAGVTQTPRYLIKTRGQQVTLSCSPISGHRSVSWYQQTPGQGLQFLFEYFSETQRNKGNFPGRFSGRQFSNSRSEMNVSTLELGDSALYLCASSLGPGANVLTFGAGSRLTVL.

On this clone: The observed sequence ends 3 residues before the CDR3 terminus, with the missing tail filled in from the germline J gene. The chain uses TRBV19 and TRBJ1-3; D gene unclear. The CDR3 is made up of 15 amino acids. Germline-derived CDR1 and CDR2 are LNHDA and SQIVND (reference sequence). The ends were cut back, 5 bases at V and 0 bases at J, with 11 bases in the middle. This CDR3 is CASSAAYYSGNTIYF. The covered CDR3 bases are TGTGCCAGTAGTGCGGCCTACTACTCTGGAAACACC.

This clone was found many times. The read gets to within 3 residues of the CDR3 end, and the germline J gene fills in the rest. The V and J genes are TRBV5-1 and TRBJ1-1; 8 bases match TRBD1. Germline V gene data show CDR1 as SGHRS and CDR2 as YFSETQ. V lost 4 bases and J lost 5; bases outside the gene matches: 10. The CDR3 sequence is 15 residues long. The DNA read from the CDR3 is TGCGCCAGCAGCCGGTCCGACAGGGGAGGAACTGAA. Its protein product is CASSRSDRGGTE. The entire CDR3 protein reads CASSRSDRGGTEAFF.

This clone turned up a few times. Here the CDR3 reads CASESDSYGYTF. The covered CDR3 bases are TGTGCCAGCGAGTCGGACAGCTATGGC. J is TRBJ1-2 and V is TRBV18, with D possibly being TRBD1 (6 bases). The read gets to within 3 residues of the CDR3 end, and the germline J gene fills in the rest. CDR1 KGHSH and CDR2 LQKENI come from the germline V gene. The CDR3 runs 12 residues. Trimming stripped 8 bases from V and 4 bases from J, with 11 bases between.

In its sample, this clone was seen many times. The read falls 3 residues short of the CDR3 end, and the missing part is taken from the germline J gene. The rearrangement links TRBV11-2 to TRBJ1-2; D might be TRBD1 (6 bases). Germline CDR1 reads SGHAT; CDR2 reads FQNNGV. This CDR3 comprises 13 residues. The CDR3 DNA, read in part, is TGTGCCAGCAGCCCCCCGGGACATTTCGGC. As protein: CASSPPGHFG. In full, the CDR3 reads CASSPPGHFGYTF.

This clone was found many times. The read gets to within 3 residues of the CDR3 end, and the germline J gene fills in the rest. The chain carries TRBV7-6 and TRBJ1-4; 7 bases agree with TRBD1. CDR3 size: 14 residues. J was trimmed by 2 bases and V by 4 bases; bases with no gene match: 1. Germline V gene sequence: CDR1 SGHVS, CDR2 FNYEAQ. The CDR3 sequence is CASSSQGTNEKLFF. The sequenced CDR3 bases are TGTGCCAGCAGCTCACAGGGGACTAATGAAAAA.

This clone was seen many times. The sequenced part of the CDR3 DNA is TGTGCCAGCAGCTTAAACAGGGGGCAAGAGACC. As protein: CASSLNRGQET. The whole CDR3 region reads CASSLNRGQETQYF. The rearrangement uses TRBV7-6 and TRBJ2-5, with 8 bases fitting TRBD1. The missing CDR3 end, 3 residues past where the read stops, is filled in from the germline J gene. The CDR3 runs to 14 residues. Germline CDR1 SGHVS, CDR2 FNYEAQ. The J segment lost 2 bases and the V segment lost 2 bases, leaving 1 base of the junction unmatched. The whole variable domain, remainder taken from reference TRBV7-6 and TRBJ2-5, is GAGVSQSPRYKVTKRGQDVALRCDPISGHVSLYWYRQALGQGPEFLTYFNYEAQQDKSGLPNDRFSAERPEGSISTLTIQRTEQRDSAMYRCASSLNRGQETQYFGPGTRLLVL.

This clone was seen repeatedly, ten times or more. The CDR3 extends 3 residues past the end of the read, so its final part is completed from the germline J gene. The V and J genes are TRBV5-4 and TRBJ1-2; D remains ambiguous. Germline V gene lookup returns CDR1 SGHNT and CDR2 YYREEE (reference sequence). This CDR3 comprises 14 residues. Trimming pared 2 bases from V and 4 bases from J, leaving 12 bases between. CDR3 in amino acids: CASSFPDMAYGYTF. CDR3 DNA, as far as it was read: TGTGCCAGCAGCTTCCCTGATATGGCCTATGGC.

This clone was observed at least ten times. Read coverage stops 3 residues before the CDR3 terminus; the germline J gene supplies the remainder. The chain combines TRBV20-1 with TRBJ2-1, with 15 positions matching TRBD2. The CDR3 runs 16 residues. CDR1 is DFQATT, CDR2 SNEGSKA, per germline (reference sequence). The ends lost 3 bases at V and 7 bases at J; junction bases unmatched: 7. The DNA read from the CDR3 is TGCAGTGCTAGGGGACTAGCGGGGGGCTTGAGGAATGAG. Amino acids: CSARGLAGGLRNE. The whole CDR3 region reads CSARGLAGGLRNEQFF.

This clone was seen at least ten times. The CDR3 goes on 3 residues after the read ends, and that part is filled in from the germline J gene. The rearrangement joins TRBV20-1 to TRBJ2-7; maybe TRBD1 (6 bases). Trimming shortened V by 3 bases and J by 6 bases, and 18 bases separated the two germline ends. Germline CDR1 DFQATT, CDR2 SNEGSKA (reference sequence). The CDR3 loop spans 14 amino acids. The sequenced part of the CDR3 DNA is TGCAGTGCTAGTCCGTCACAGGGCCTCTTCGAG. Protein: CSASPSQGLFE. The full CDR3 is CSASPSQGLFEQYF.